This TCR beta chain was documented in a study of blood T cell repertoires in COVID-19. In the study overall: PBMCs, B-cell-depleted T cells, or T cells were the source of the cDNA or gDNA that made up the material.

Produced via immunoSEQ multiplex PCR; TCRdb's table is partial and in-frame only. In the table there are a few hundred thousand clones, more than 75% of which are singletons. V lost 3 bases and J 7 bases, leaving 12 bases between the germline ends. Germline-derived CDR1 and CDR2 are DFQATT and SNEGSKA (reference sequence). This CDR3 region has 12 residues. Clinical history reported by participants formed the basis on which cohorts were assigned. Sequencing was performed on PBMCs or T cells enriched from blood (not recorded which). J is TRBJ1-2 and V is TRBV20-1, with D possibly TRBD1 on 5 matching bases. This TCR came from a young woman who had recovered from COVID-19. CDR3 nucleotides: TGCAGTGCTAGTATAGGGGTTCGTGGCTACACCTTC. This sequence encodes CSASIGVRGYTF.